This is a list of T cell receptor beta chains from one sample in a study of blood T cell repertoires in COVID-19. Libraries were prepared by immunoSEQ multiplex PCR; TCRdb keeps only in-frame clonotypes and omits some of them. The sample consists of about 200,000 clones, more than 75% of them appearing once. The sequenced sample was peripheral blood. Receptors were obtained from a woman aged 40 to 55 with COVID-19, enrolled during active disease. CDR3s include the opening cysteine and the closing phenylalanine or tryptophan. D genes are given only for firm matches. Part of the rows lack a size; the others show once, few, many or a class for expanded clones.

clone_size: NA; d_call: NA; j_call: TRBJ2-7; v_call: TRBV20-1; cdr3_aa: CSGSDTYEQYF; cdr3_nt: TGCAGTGGCTCGGACACCTACGAGCAGTACTTC
clone_size: NA; d_call: TRBD1; j_call: TRBJ2-7; v_call: TRBV6-2/TRBV6-3; cdr3_aa: CASSYSSGTAYEQYF; cdr3_nt: TGTGCCAGCAGTTACTCGTCCGGGACAGCCTACGAGCAGTACTTC
clone_size: once; d_call: TRBD1; j_call: TRBJ2-5; v_call: TRBV19; cdr3_aa: CASSTGTGSETQYF; cdr3_nt: TGTGCCAGTAGTACTGGGACAGGGAGCGAGACCCAGTACTTC
clone_size: NA; d_call: TRBD1; j_call: TRBJ1-4; v_call: TRBV2; cdr3_aa: CASRAGTATNEKLFF; cdr3_nt: TGTGCCAGCAGAGCCGGGACAGCAACTAATGAAAAACTGTTTTTT
clone_size: NA; d_call: NA; j_call: TRBJ1-5; v_call: TRBV5-6; cdr3_aa: CASSPRGKGLNQPQHF; cdr3_nt: TGTGCCAGCAGCCCAAGGGGGAAGGGCCTCAATCAGCCCCAGCATTTT
clone_size: NA; d_call: TRBD2; j_call: TRBJ2-3; v_call: TRBV28; cdr3_aa: CASQRGGTDTQYF; cdr3_nt: TGTGCCAGCCAGCGGGGGGGCACAGATACGCAGTATTTT
clone_size: NA; d_call: NA; j_call: TRBJ2-2; v_call: TRBV5-5; cdr3_aa: CASSLAFRGANTGELFF; cdr3_nt: TGTGCCAGCAGCTTGGCTTTCCGGGGGGCCAACACCGGGGAGCTGTTTTTT
clone_size: NA; d_call: NA; j_call: TRBJ1-5; v_call: TRBV5-1; cdr3_aa: CARDEGLSNQPQHF; cdr3_nt: TGCGCCAGAGACGAGGGTCTAAGCAATCAGCCCCAGCATTTT
clone_size: NA; d_call: NA; j_call: TRBJ1-1; v_call: TRBV6-5; cdr3_aa: CASSYTTGNTEAFF; cdr3_nt: TGTGCCAGCAGTTACACCACAGGGAACACTGAAGCTTTCTTT
clone_size: NA; d_call: NA; j_call: TRBJ1-4; v_call: TRBV11-2; cdr3_aa: CASSLTGLGREKLFF; cdr3_nt: TGTGCCAGCAGCCTTACAGGGTTGGGTCGGGAAAAACTGTTTTTT
clone_size: once; d_call: NA; j_call: TRBJ1-1; v_call: TRBV12-3/TRBV12-4; cdr3_aa: CASSLGQASRAFF; cdr3_nt: TGTGCCAGCAGTTTAGGCCAGGCCTCCAGGGCTTTCTTT
clone_size: once; d_call: TRBD1; j_call: TRBJ1-5; v_call: TRBV28; cdr3_aa: CASSSGTGFSQPQHF; cdr3_nt: TGTGCCAGCAGTTCCGGGACAGGGTTCTCTCAGCCCCAGCATTTT
clone_size: NA; d_call: NA; j_call: TRBJ1-2; v_call: TRBV5-1; cdr3_aa: CASSWGGGINYGYTF; cdr3_nt: TGCGCCAGCAGCTGGGGAGGTGGGATCAACTATGGCTACACCTTC
clone_size: NA; d_call: NA; j_call: TRBJ2-1; v_call: TRBV12-1; cdr3_aa: CASSFGSGGDRDGNEQFF; cdr3_nt: TGTGCCAGCAGCTTTGGTTCTGGTGGGGACAGGGATGGTAATGAGCAGTTCTTC
clone_size: NA; d_call: TRBD1; j_call: TRBJ1-6; v_call: TRBV9; cdr3_aa: CASSPRTGYNSPLHF; cdr3_nt: TGTGCCAGCAGCCCAAGGACAGGGTATAATTCACCCCTCCACTTT
clone_size: few; d_call: TRBD1; j_call: TRBJ1-3; v_call: TRBV2; cdr3_aa: CASSTGELFGNTIYF; cdr3_nt: TGTGCCAGCAGTACAGGGGAACTATTTGGAAACACCATATATTTT
clone_size: NA; d_call: NA; j_call: TRBJ2-1; v_call: TRBV11-2; cdr3_aa: CASSQTRNEQFF; cdr3_nt: TGTGCCAGCAGTCAAACAAGAAATGAGCAGTTCTTC
clone_size: NA; d_call: TRBD2; j_call: TRBJ2-1; v_call: TRBV4-3; cdr3_aa: CASSQPSGGYNEQFF; cdr3_nt: TGCGCCAGCAGCCAACCCAGCGGGGGCTACAATGAGCAGTTCTTC
clone_size: NA; d_call: NA; j_call: TRBJ1-5; v_call: TRBV3-1/TRBV3-2; cdr3_aa: CASSQIGGTQPQHF; cdr3_nt: TGTGCCAGCAGCCAGATTGGAGGGACTCAGCCCCAGCATTTT
clone_size: NA; d_call: NA; j_call: TRBJ1-2; v_call: TRBV9; cdr3_aa: CASSVQTLNGYTF; cdr3_nt: TGTGCCAGCAGCGTACAGACATTGAATGGCTACACCTTC
clone_size: NA; d_call: TRBD2; j_call: TRBJ2-5; v_call: TRBV7-7; cdr3_aa: CASSLVGSGGETQYF; cdr3_nt: TGTGCCAGCAGCTTAGTCGGGAGCGGGGGAGAGACCCAGTACTTC
clone_size: NA; d_call: NA; j_call: TRBJ1-5; v_call: TRBV21-1; cdr3_aa: CASSKVQGRRNQPQHF; cdr3_nt: TGTGCCAGCAGCAAAGTACAGGGACGCAGGAATCAGCCCCAGCATTTT
clone_size: NA; d_call: NA; j_call: TRBJ2-1; v_call: TRBV18; cdr3_aa: CASSPARRNEQFF; cdr3_nt: TGTGCCAGCTCACCAGCTAGACGGAATGAGCAGTTCTTC
clone_size: NA; d_call: NA; j_call: TRBJ1-3; v_call: TRBV19; cdr3_aa: CASRRPGGSPNTIYF; cdr3_nt: TGTGCCAGTAGGAGACCGGGTGGATCCCCAAACACCATATATTTT
clone_size: few; d_call: NA; j_call: TRBJ2-2; v_call: TRBV19; cdr3_aa: CASGNREGELFF; cdr3_nt: TGTGCCAGTGGAAACAGGGAAGGGGAGCTGTTTTTT
clone_size: NA; d_call: NA; j_call: TRBJ2-1; v_call: TRBV18; cdr3_aa: CASSLGTRGLSGEQFF; cdr3_nt: TGTGCCAGCTCACTAGGGACACGAGGTCTATCGGGAGAGCAGTTCTTC
clone_size: once; d_call: NA; j_call: TRBJ2-3; v_call: TRBV7-3; cdr3_aa: CASSFNPWAGDTQYF; cdr3_nt: TGTGCCAGCAGCTTTAATCCCTGGGCGGGAGATACGCAGTATTTT
clone_size: NA; d_call: TRBD1; j_call: TRBJ1-4; v_call: TRBV19; cdr3_aa: CASIETGTGDEKLFF; cdr3_nt: TGTGCCAGTATCGAGACCGGGACAGGGGATGAAAAACTGTTTTTT
clone_size: NA; d_call: NA; j_call: TRBJ2-7; v_call: TRBV19; cdr3_aa: CASSIGRKGFEQYF; cdr3_nt: TGTGCCAGTAGTATAGGCAGGAAGGGGTTCGAGCAGTACTTC
clone_size: NA; d_call: TRBD2; j_call: TRBJ2-2; v_call: TRBV5-5; cdr3_aa: CASSLPSGTSGRKLFF; cdr3_nt: TGTGCCAGCAGCTTGCCCTCCGGGACTAGCGGGAGAAAGCTGTTTTTT
clone_size: NA; d_call: NA; j_call: TRBJ1-2; v_call: TRBV4-1; cdr3_aa: CASSQEPGLDYGYTF; cdr3_nt: TGCGCCAGCAGCCAAGAACCGGGGTTGGACTATGGCTACACCTTC
clone_size: NA; d_call: NA; j_call: TRBJ1-1; v_call: TRBV30; cdr3_aa: CAWIAVMNTEAFF; cdr3_nt: TGTGCCTGGATAGCAGTTATGAACACTGAAGCTTTCTTT